These T cell receptor beta chains were read from a single sample in a study of blood T cell repertoires in COVID-19. TCRdb's copy holds only in-frame clones and misses some; the assay was immunoSEQ multiplex PCR. The table shows hundreds of thousands of clones, with 85% to 90% occurring only once. Sequencing was carried out using peripheral blood. These receptor sequences come from a young woman with acute or convalescent COVID-19. Each CDR3 is given with its conserved first and last residue. D genes are given only for firm matches. The listing skips clone size in some rows; elsewhere it reads once, few, many or a size class.

J gene: TRBJ2-3
V gene: TRBV2
D gene: TRBD1
clone size: .
CDR3 protein: CASRGTGLGTDTQYF
CDR3 DNA: TGTGCCAGCAGAGGGACAGGCTTGGGAACAGATACGCAGTATTTT

J gene: TRBJ1-3
V gene: TRBV7-2
D gene: .
clone size: .
CDR3 protein: CASSPGVSGNTIYF
CDR3 DNA: TGTGCCAGCAGCCCGGGGGTCTCTGGAAACACCATATATTTT

J gene: TRBJ2-7
V gene: TRBV9
D gene: TRBD1
clone size: .
CDR3 protein: CASSARTGTHEQYF
CDR3 DNA: TGTGCCAGCAGCGCAAGGACAGGGACACACGAGCAGTACTTC

J gene: TRBJ2-2
V gene: TRBV6-4
D gene: .
clone size: .
CDR3 protein: CASSGHDTGELFF
CDR3 DNA: TGTGCCAGCAGTGGGCATGACACCGGGGAGCTGTTTTTT

J gene: TRBJ1-1
V gene: TRBV4-1
D gene: .
clone size: .
CDR3 protein: CASSQRSREPTEAFF
CDR3 DNA: TGCGCCAGCAGCCAAAGATCCAGGGAACCCACTGAAGCTTTCTTT

J gene: TRBJ2-2
V gene: TRBV29-1
D gene: .
clone size: .
CDR3 protein: CSVQGNTGELFF
CDR3 DNA: TGCAGCGTTCAGGGGAACACCGGGGAGCTGTTTTTT

J gene: TRBJ1-1
V gene: TRBV29-1
D gene: .
clone size: few
CDR3 protein: CSVEDLVLGAFF
CDR3 DNA: TGCAGCGTTGAAGATCTGGTCCTCGGAGCTTTCTTT

J gene: TRBJ1-2
V gene: TRBV7-8
D gene: .
clone size: .
CDR3 protein: CASSLEGFGSYGYTF
CDR3 DNA: TGTGCCAGCAGCTTAGAGGGGTTTGGGTCCTATGGCTACACCTTC

J gene: TRBJ2-1
V gene: TRBV11-2
D gene: .
clone size: .
CDR3 protein: CASSSPDSYNEQFF
CDR3 DNA: TGTGCCAGCAGCTCGCCGGACTCTTACAATGAGCAGTTCTTC

J gene: TRBJ1-1
V gene: TRBV10-3
D gene: .
clone size: .
CDR3 protein: CATFYGQSRREAFF
CDR3 DNA: TGTGCCACCTTTTATGGACAGTCGAGACGGGAAGCTTTCTTT

J gene: TRBJ2-5
V gene: TRBV5-1
D gene: TRBD2
clone size: .
CDR3 protein: CASSPRLAGGPETQYF
CDR3 DNA: TGCGCCAGCAGCCCCCGACTAGCGGGGGGACCGGAGACCCAGTACTTC

J gene: TRBJ2-6
V gene: TRBV5-1
D gene: .
clone size: .
CDR3 protein: CASSSGQLGANVLTF
CDR3 DNA: TGCGCCAGCAGCTCCGGACAGTTGGGGGCCAACGTCCTGACTTTC

J gene: TRBJ2-7
V gene: TRBV7-9
D gene: .
clone size: .
CDR3 protein: CASSLRGGNYEQYF
CDR3 DNA: TGTGCCAGCAGCTTGAGGGGAGGCAACTACGAGCAGTACTTC

J gene: TRBJ2-3
V gene: TRBV6-5
D gene: .
clone size: .
CDR3 protein: CASSYAGAGDTQYF
CDR3 DNA: TGTGCCAGCAGTTACGCGGGCGCAGGAGATACGCAGTATTTT

J gene: TRBJ2-7
V gene: TRBV3-1/TRBV3-2
D gene: .
clone size: .
CDR3 protein: CASSQDPDSSYEQYF
CDR3 DNA: TGTGCCAGCAGCCAAGACCCGGACAGCTCCTACGAGCAGTACTTC

J gene: TRBJ1-2
V gene: TRBV29-1
D gene: TRBD1
clone size: once
CDR3 protein: CSVGGTGGIYGYTF
CDR3 DNA: TGCAGCGTTGGCGGGACAGGGGGAATCTATGGCTACACCTTC

J gene: TRBJ1-1
V gene: TRBV24-1
D gene: .
clone size: .
CDR3 protein: CATRNSGFTEAFF
CDR3 DNA: TGTGCCACCAGGAATTCAGGGTTCACTGAAGCTTTCTTT

J gene: TRBJ2-7
V gene: TRBV19
D gene: .
clone size: once
CDR3 protein: CASSPQTGPPSYEQYF
CDR3 DNA: TGTGCCAGTAGTCCCCAAACAGGGCCTCCATCCTACGAGCAGTACTTC

J gene: TRBJ1-2
V gene: TRBV6-5
D gene: .
clone size: .
CDR3 protein: CASIGLGGMSYGYTF
CDR3 DNA: TGTGCCAGCATTGGCCTGGGAGGTATGTCGTATGGCTACACCTTC

J gene: TRBJ2-2
V gene: TRBV9
D gene: TRBD2
clone size: .
CDR3 protein: CASSVGLAGARTGELFF
CDR3 DNA: TGTGCCAGCAGCGTAGGGCTAGCGGGGGCCCGCACCGGGGAGCTGTTTTTT

J gene: TRBJ2-5
V gene: TRBV5-1
D gene: TRBD2
clone size: .
CDR3 protein: CASSLFATQRTSGVETQYF
CDR3 DNA: TGCGCCAGCAGCTTGTTTGCAACCCAAAGGACTAGCGGGGTTGAGACCCAGTACTTC

J gene: TRBJ1-1
V gene: TRBV5-1
D gene: .
clone size: .
CDR3 protein: CASSLDGQNEAFF
CDR3 DNA: TGCGCCAGCAGCTTGGACGGACAGAATGAAGCTTTCTTT

J gene: TRBJ1-2
V gene: TRBV19
D gene: .
clone size: .
CDR3 protein: CASSIVNGYGYTF
CDR3 DNA: TGTGCCAGTAGTATAGTCAACGGGTATGGCTACACCTTC

J gene: TRBJ2-3
V gene: TRBV7-9
D gene: .
clone size: few
CDR3 protein: CASSLGASTDTQYF
CDR3 DNA: TGTGCCAGCAGCTTAGGGGCTAGCACAGATACGCAGTATTTT

J gene: TRBJ1-4
V gene: TRBV7-2
D gene: .
clone size: .
CDR3 protein: CASSNPGEGLNGEKLFF
CDR3 DNA: TGTGCCAGCAGCAATCCGGGAGAGGGGTTAAATGGGGAAAAACTGTTTTTT

J gene: TRBJ1-1
V gene: TRBV9
D gene: .
clone size: .
CDR3 protein: CASSVVGGPTARMNTEAFF
CDR3 DNA: TGTGCCAGCAGCGTGGTCGGAGGACCGACGGCCCGCATGAACACTGAAGCTTTCTTT

J gene: TRBJ1-1
V gene: TRBV7-2
D gene: .
clone size: .
CDR3 protein: CASSLDRQGGTEAFF
CDR3 DNA: TGTGCCAGCAGCTTAGACAGGCAGGGAGGAACTGAAGCTTTCTTT

J gene: TRBJ2-2
V gene: TRBV19
D gene: TRBD1
clone size: .
CDR3 protein: CASSLAGTGHTGELFF
CDR3 DNA: TGTGCCAGTAGTCTCGCCGGGACAGGTCACACCGGGGAGCTGTTTTTT

J gene: TRBJ2-1
V gene: TRBV6-6
D gene: TRBD2
clone size: .
CDR3 protein: CASREGLAGNEQFF
CDR3 DNA: TGTGCCAGCAGGGAGGGACTAGCGGGGAATGAGCAGTTCTTC

J gene: TRBJ2-7
V gene: TRBV18
D gene: TRBD1
clone size: .
CDR3 protein: CASSPQTGGTYEQYF
CDR3 DNA: TGTGCCAGCTCACCTCAGACAGGGGGAACCTACGAGCAGTACTTC

J gene: TRBJ2-3
V gene: TRBV5-1
D gene: .
clone size: .
CDR3 protein: CASSSVFTDTQYF
CDR3 DNA: TGCGCCAGCAGCTCCGTATTCACAGATACGCAGTATTTT

J gene: TRBJ2-1
V gene: TRBV15
D gene: .
clone size: .
CDR3 protein: CATSREGQVINEQFF
CDR3 DNA: TGTGCCACCAGCAGAGAGGGGCAGGTTATAAATGAGCAGTTCTTC

J gene: TRBJ1-5
V gene: TRBV18
D gene: TRBD1
clone size: few
CDR3 protein: CASSRQGEDQPQHF
CDR3 DNA: TGTGCCAGCTCACGACAGGGGGAGGACCAGCCCCAGCATTTT

J gene: TRBJ1-2
V gene: TRBV14
D gene: TRBD1
clone size: .
CDR3 protein: CASSQRTGTNYGYTF
CDR3 DNA: TGTGCCAGCAGCCAAAGGACAGGGACTAACTATGGCTACACCTTC

J gene: TRBJ2-5
V gene: TRBV5-6
D gene: TRBD1
clone size: once
CDR3 protein: CASSFKDRYQETQYF
CDR3 DNA: TGTGCCAGCAGCTTCAAGGACAGGTACCAAGAGACCCAGTACTTC

J gene: TRBJ1-6
V gene: TRBV5-1
D gene: .
clone size: .
CDR3 protein: CASSLQQGSYNSPLHF
CDR3 DNA: TGCGCCAGCAGCTTGCAACAGGGATCCTATAATTCACCCCTCCACTTT

J gene: TRBJ1-1
V gene: TRBV18
D gene: TRBD1
clone size: .
CDR3 protein: CASSLTGVEAFF
CDR3 DNA: TGTGCCAGCTCACTGACAGGGGTTGAGGCTTTCTTT

J gene: TRBJ1-3
V gene: TRBV15
D gene: TRBD1
clone size: .
CDR3 protein: CATSQEQGIRGNTIYF
CDR3 DNA: TGTGCCACCAGCCAAGAACAGGGGATTCGTGGAAACACCATATATTTT

J gene: TRBJ1-2
V gene: TRBV6-1
D gene: TRBD1
clone size: .
CDR3 protein: CASSEGQGYGYTF
CDR3 DNA: TGTGCCAGCAGTGAAGGACAGGGCTATGGCTACACCTTC

J gene: TRBJ2-3
V gene: TRBV9
D gene: TRBD2
clone size: .
CDR3 protein: CASSVVSGGTDTQYF
CDR3 DNA: TGTGCCAGCAGCGTAGTTAGCGGGGGCACAGATACGCAGTATTTT